These 14 T cell receptor beta chains were all obtained from the same sample, sequenced in a study of graft-versus-host responses after intestinal transplantation. With approximately 200,000 irradiated, violet-dye-labeled stimulator cells, approximately 200,000 CFSE-labeled responder cells were plated. Here immunoSEQ multiplex PCR was the method, and the copy in TCRdb shows in-frame clones only, minus some. The sample holds over 3,500 clones, approximately 40% seen once. Sample: alloreactive CD8+ T cells from a mixed lymphocyte reaction culture, taken before transplantation. Sample subset: CFSE-low proliferating T cells sorted from roughly 6-day pre-transplant mixed lymphocyte reaction (GvH or HvG direction). These TCRs come from a human patient who was an organ donor for intestinal transplantation.

This clone was seen a few times. This chain connects TRBV7-9 to TRBJ2-5, with unresolved D. CDR3 size: 13 residues. Germline V gene data show CDR1 as SEHNR and CDR2 as FQNEAQ (reference sequence). The germline V and J ends were trimmed by 4 bases and 0 bases, with 6 bases remaining between them. The CDR3 DNA reads TGTGCCAGCAGCTCTAAGTACCAAGAGACCCAGTACTTC. Translation: CASSSKYQETQYF.

The genes are TRBV27 and TRBJ1-5; a weak D match, TRBD1 (6 bases). The CDR3 contains 16 residues. Germline lookup yields CDR1 MNHEY and CDR2 SMNVEV (reference sequence). V lost 5 bases, J lost 8 bases, and 22 bases lay in between. The CDR3 DNA is TGTGCCAGCAGTCTATACGGGGGGCTTGCATCGGAGCCCCAGCATTTT. Amino acid sequence: CASSLYGGLASEPQHF.

The CDR3 protein is CASSLLFGQGFAETQYF. The CDR3 DNA reads as TGTGCCAGCAGCTTACTATTCGGACAGGGGTTCGCAGAGACCCAGTACTTC. The chain has TRBV11-2 and TRBJ2-5, with TRBD1 matching 9 bases. Trimming took 2 bases from V and 4 from J; bases not matched to a gene: 11. The CDR3 is 17 amino acids. Looked up from germline, CDR1 is SGHAT and CDR2 is FQNNGV.

This chain links TRBV4-2 with TRBJ2-5, with unresolved D. CDR1 and CDR2 (germline): LGHNA, YNFKEQ. Trimming left V 5 bases short and J 0 bases short, with 10 bases between. CDR3 size: 14 residues. The CDR3 is CASSTPRDQETQYF. CDR3 coding DNA: TGTGCCAGCAGCACACCCCGGGACCAAGAGACCCAGTACTTC.

The chain recombines TRBV28 with TRBJ2-7; D possibly corresponds to TRBD2 (6 bases). CDR1 and CDR2 (germline): MDHEN, SYDVKM. The CDR3 covers 14 residues. V was clipped by 3 bases and J by 6 bases, with 15 bases between them. The CDR3 coding sequence is TGTGCCAGCAGTTTGCCAGGGAGGCGCCCCGAGCAGTACTTC. Translating it yields CASSLPGRRPEQYF.

The chain has TRBV9 and TRBJ2-1; D is possibly TRBD2 (5 bases). V was trimmed by 3 bases and J by 2 bases, leaving 12 bases between them. Germline loops: CDR1 SGDLS, CDR2 YYNGEE. The CDR3 runs to 15 residues. CDR3 residues: CASSDDGIPYNEQFF. The CDR3, as DNA: TGTGCCAGCAGCGACGACGGGATACCCTACAATGAGCAGTTCTTC.

The chain uses TRBV6-1 and TRBJ2-5, with D possibly matching TRBD1 (6 bases). The length of the CDR3 is 13 residues. V lost 8 bases and J 1 base, leaving 11 bases between the germline ends. Germline lookup yields CDR1 MNHNS and CDR2 SASEGT. The CDR3 loop reads CASRGQTQETQYF. CDR3 coding DNA: TGTGCCAGCCGTGGACAGACCCAAGAGACCCAGTACTTC.

The V gene is TRBV6-5, the J gene TRBJ2-7; 10 nucleotides match TRBD1. The germline V gene encodes CDR1 MNHEY and CDR2 SVGAGI. CDR3 size: 15 residues. Losses at the gene ends were 5 bases for V and 5 bases for J; bases not matched to a gene: 9. The CDR3 region is CASSHNRDRGHEQYF. Written as DNA, the CDR3 is TGTGCCAGCAGTCATAACCGGGACAGGGGCCACGAGCAGTACTTC.

By proportion, this clone is medium-sized. The V call is TRBV7-9, the J call TRBJ2-7; TRBD2 matches at 8 bases. The ends lost 5 bases at V and 2 bases at J; junction bases unmatched: 11. The CDR3 spans 16 residues. Germline V gene data show CDR1 as SEHNR and CDR2 as FQNEAQ (reference sequence). CDR3 loop: CASSRLAGRSPYEQYF. The CDR3 region has the DNA TGTGCCAGCAGCCGGCTAGCGGGCCGGAGTCCCTACGAGCAGTACTTC.

The rearrangement uses TRBV19 and TRBJ1-1; TRBD1 is a possible D gene (5 bases). V was shortened by 5 bases and J by 2 bases, with 15 bases between the two germline ends. The germline gives CDR1 LNHDA, CDR2 SQIVND (reference sequence). This CDR3 comprises 15 residues. CDR3 DNA sequence: TGTGCCAGTAGTCCCTGGGGAGGGGACAACACTGAAGCTTTCTTT. Translated, it gives CASSPWGGDNTEAFF.

This chain links TRBV27 with TRBJ2-3, with 13 positions matching TRBD2. The CDR3 runs 16 residues. CDR1 is MNHEY, CDR2 SMNVEV, per germline (reference sequence). V shed 3 bases and J 4 bases; nucleotides not matched to a gene: 4. The CDR3, as DNA: TGTGCCAGCAGTTTGATACTAGCGGGAGGGCCAGATACGCAGTATTTT. It encodes CASSLILAGGPDTQYF.

CDR3 sequence reads: CASSPTGGNTEAFF. The CDR3 DNA sequence: TGTGCCAGCAGCCCGACAGGGGGGAACACTGAAGCTTTCTTT. The chain carries TRBV7-3 and TRBJ1-1; 9 bases line up with TRBD1. V was pared by 5 bases and J by 1 base, with 2 bases of the junction left unmatched. Germline V gives CDR1 SGHTA, CDR2 FQGTGA. The CDR3 sequence is 14 residues long.

This clone was observed a single time. The chain couples TRBV30 to TRBJ1-1; D ambiguous. Germline CDR1 reads GTSNPN; CDR2 reads SVGIG (reference sequence). The CDR3 totals 13 residues. Trimming removed 5 bases from V and 11 bases from J, with 21 bases in between. CDR3 amino acids: CAWESMTLPGAFF. The CDR3 nucleotides are TGTGCCTGGGAGTCTATGACCCTTCCGGGGGCTTTCTTT.

This rearrangement joins TRBV9 to TRBJ2-3; possible D gene TRBD2, 6 bases. Looked up from germline, CDR1 is SGDLS and CDR2 is YYNGEE. CDR3 size: 15 residues. The germline V and J ends were trimmed by 0 bases and 6 bases, with 14 bases remaining between them. The CDR3 nucleotides are TGTGCCAGCAGCGTAGTTGGGGACTCCCCCGATACGCAGTATTTT. This gives the protein CASSVVGDSPDTQYF.